The 7 T cell receptor beta chains presented below share a single source sample, sequenced in a study of T cell clonality in common variable immunodeficiency. The assay was immunoSEQ multiplex PCR, and TCRdb's table has in-frame clones only and misses some. Altogether approximately 60,000 clones were found in the sample, and no singletons occur. Source material: peripheral blood mononuclear cells. The receptor set was obtained from a person between 18 and 75 years old in good health.

In this sample, this clone turned up many times. With the read ending 3 residues before the CDR3 end, the germline J gene is used to fill in that end. The chain couples TRBV6-1 to TRBJ1-6; D gene uncertain. Germline CDR1 and CDR2: MNHNS and SASEGT. The CDR3 contains 18 residues. V was trimmed by 2 bases and J by 1 base, leaving 15 bases between them. The part of the CDR3 DNA that was read is TGTGCCAGCAGTGAAATTTACCAGTCCGGGTCCTATAATTCACCC. Translation gives CASSEIYQSGSYNSP. The full CDR3 protein reads CASSEIYQSGSYNSPLHF.

As regards this clone: The sequenced fragment ends 3 residues before the CDR3 boundary, so the rest is inferred from the germline J gene. This chain connects TRBV19 to TRBJ2-2; TRBD1 might be the D (5 bases). Germline V gene data show CDR1 as LNHDA and CDR2 as SQIVND (reference sequence). The CDR3 consists of 15 residues. The CDR3 bases that were read are TGTGCCAGTAGTATGAAGCGCTCTGGGGCCAACGTG. This codes for CASSMKRSGANV. The complete CDR3 reads CASSMKRSGANVLFF.

There are many counts of this clone. The sequence runs out 3 residues before the end of the CDR3; the remainder is reconstructed from the germline J gene. The chain has TRBV19 and TRBJ2-1; 7 nucleotides line up with TRBD1. The CDR3 totals 15 residues. V dropped 8 bases and J dropped 6; count of bases not matched to a gene: 13. CDR1 is LNHDA and CDR2 is SQIVND in the germline V gene (reference sequence). CDR3 residues: CASGGLRDSTNEQFF. CDR3 bases read: TGTGCCAGTGGGGGCCTCCGGGACAGCACCAATGAG.

This clone appeared many times. The read falls 3 residues short of the CDR3 end, and the missing part is taken from the germline J gene. The chain combines TRBV14 with TRBJ1-1; D perhaps matches TRBD1 (6 bases). V gave up 4 bases and J gave up 2 bases, with 14 bases separating them. CDR1 and CDR2 from the germline V gene are SGHDN and FVKESK. The CDR3 runs to 15 residues. The covered CDR3 bases are TGTGCCAGCAGCCTAATACAGGGCGGAAACACTGAA. Encoded protein: CASSLIQGGNTE. The complete CDR3 reads CASSLIQGGNTEAFF.

This clone was seen ten or more times. One end of the junction varies from germline; a read error may be responsible. Coverage ceases 3 residues before the CDR3 finishes, and the germline J gene fills in the end. Within the sample, other DNA sequences also encode this same CDR3. The genes are TRBV4-2 and TRBJ2-3, with D possibly matching TRBD1 (6 bases). Germline assignment: CDR1 LGHNA and CDR2 YNFKEQ. The CDR3 is made up of 14 amino acids. CDR3 sequence reads: CASSQDRSTDTQYF. CDR3 DNA (partial): TGCGCCAGCAGCCAAGACAGGAGCACAGATACG.

The table lists this clone with many counts. The read ends 3 residues early relative to the CDR3; the germline J gene fills the gap. The J gene is TRBJ1-1, the V gene TRBV12-3 or TRBV12-4, with D tentatively TRBD1 (6 bases). The CDR3 loop spans 13 amino acids. V shed 5 bases and J shed 5 bases, with 12 bases lying between them. The CDR3 protein is CASSLGGRTEAFF. The CDR3 DNA, read in part, is TGTGCCAGCAGTCTAGGGGGGCGGACTGAA.

This clone was recorded a few times. The sequenced fragment ends 3 residues before the CDR3 boundary, so the rest is inferred from the germline J gene. This sequence joins TRBV6-1 and TRBJ1-1; D perhaps matches TRBD1 (6 bases). Germline-derived CDR1 and CDR2 are MNHNS and SASEGT. This CDR3 contains 14 residues. V shed 4 bases and J shed 6 bases, with 15 bases lying between them. The CDR3 bases that were read are TGTGCCAGCAGTGCCCAGGGGCAAATTCCTGAA. Encoded protein: CASSAQGQIPE. The entire CDR3 protein reads CASSAQGQIPEAFF.